This is a list of T cell receptor beta chains from one sample in a study of metastatic and nonmetastatic thyroid tumors. TCRdb reanalyzed the PCR reads via MiXCR. The data contain thousands of clones, approximately 30% of them singletons. Sequenced sample: adjacent normal tissue. The receptor source for this set is a female donor with papillary thyroid cancer or a benign thyroid nodule (not recorded which). Some clones in this sample may be carry-over from other donors' samples. The CDR3 runs from the conserved cysteine through the conserved F or W. A D gene is named only where the DNA matches it firmly. Clone size is given for some rows only: seen once, a few or many times, or a class if the clone is expanded.

d_gene	v_gene	abundance	j_gene	CDR3nt	CDR3aa
TRBD2	TRBV15	few	TRBJ2-3	TGTGCCACCAGCAGGTTTAGCGGGAGGATAGATACGCAGTATTTT	CATSRFSGRIDTQYF
.	TRBV11-2	.	TRBJ2-1	TGTGCCAGCAGCTCACCAGGGTTCGCAGTGATCAATGAGCATTTCTTC	CASSSPGFAVINEHFF
TRBD2	TRBV27	few	TRBJ2-1	TGTGCCAGCAGTTTAATCACTAGCGGGGAAAATGAGCAGTTCTTC	CASSLITSGENEQFF
.	TRBV11-2	once	TRBJ1-2	TGTGCCAGCAGCTTAGAAGGGGGAAGACGTGGCTACACCTTC	CASSLEGGRRGYTF
TRBD2	TRBV5-4	many	TRBJ2-5	TGTGCCAGCAGCTCGGGACTAGGAAGGGAAGAGACCCAGTACTTC	CASSSGLGREETQYF
TRBD2	TRBV24-1	.	TRBJ2-5	TGTGCCACCAGTGAGGGGACTACTAGCGGGAGGGAGACCCAGTACTTC	CATSEGTTSGRETQYF
TRBD2	TRBV19	.	TRBJ2-3	TGTGCCAGTAGTCCAATACTAGCGGGATACGACACAGATACGCAGTATTTT	CASSPILAGYDTDTQYF
TRBD2	TRBV14	.	TRBJ2-2	TGTGCCAGCAGCACCCGGACTAGCGGGGGGTGGGGGACCGGGGAGCTGTTTTTT	CASSTRTSGGWGTGELFF
TRBD2	TRBV29-1	many	TRBJ2-1	TGCAGCTTTGACGGGCTAGCGGGAGTTCATGAGCAGTTCTTC	CSFDGLAGVHEQFF
TRBD2	TRBV4-1	medium-sized	TRBJ2-1	TGCGCCAGCAGCCAACTAGCGGGGGGCCAGAATGAGCAGTTCTTC	CASSQLAGGQNEQFF
.	TRBV5-1	.	TRBJ2-2	TGCGCCAGCAGCTTGGTTCTTATGGAGGATGGCACCGGGGAGCTGTTTTTT	CASSLVLMEDGTGELFF
.	TRBV25-1	medium-sized	TRBJ2-3	TGTGCCAGCAGTCCTCGGGGCAGCCCTACAGATACGCAGTATTTT	CASSPRGSPTDTQYF
.	TRBV29-1	few	TRBJ2-3	TGCAGCGCGTATAGAGGCACAGATACGCAGTATTTT	CSAYRGTDTQYF
TRBD1	TRBV11-2	once	TRBJ2-2	TGTGTCAGCAGCCCGCGACAGGGGGCCTACACCGGGGAGCTGTTTTTT	CVSSPRQGAYTGELFF
TRBD2	TRBV3-1	.	TRBJ2-7	TGTGCCAGCAGCCAGACTAGGGACTACGAGCAGTATTTC	CASSQTRDYEQYF
.	TRBV6-9	.	TRBJ2-5	TGTGCCAGCAGTTACCCCCGGGGCCCCTCGGATACCCAGTACTTC	CASSYPRGPSDTQYF
.	TRBV27	few	TRBJ1-1	TGTGCCAGCAGTTTATCGGGACCAGGGTTTGCTGAAGCTTTCTTT	CASSLSGPGFAEAFF
.	TRBV5-1	medium-sized	TRBJ2-2	TGCGCCAGCAGCCTCGGGACATATAACACCGGGGAGCTGTTTTTT	CASSLGTYNTGELFF
.	TRBV25-1	few	TRBJ1-2	TGTGCCAGCAGTGCTTCATTGGATGGCTACACCTTC	CASSASLDGYTF
.	TRBV28	.	TRBJ2-6	TGTGCCCACAGGGCGGCTGGTGCCAACTTCCTGACTTTC	CAHRAAGANFLTF
.	TRBV5-6	.	TRBJ1-6	TGTGCCAGCAGCCTGGGACGAGATGAGAGGACTTCACCCCTCCACTTT	CASSLGRDERTSPLHF
.	TRBV4-1	medium-sized	TRBJ2-3	TGCGCCACGGGTTCGGTTGGGGGGAGCGGTAATACGCAGTATTTT	CATGSVGGSGNTQYF
.	TRBV4-2	.	TRBJ2-1	TGTGCCAGCATCCAAGTTGATGAGCATTTCTTC	CASIQVDEHFF
TRBD1	TRBV6-1	.	TRBJ1-4	TGTGCCAGCAAAGATACGGGACAGACTAATGAAAAACTGTTTTTT	CASKDTGQTNEKLFF
.	TRBV19	many	TRBJ2-5	TGTGCCAGTACCTCGCGGGACTCAATACAAGAGACCCAGTACTTC	CASTSRDSIQETQYF
.	TRBV6-4	medium-sized	TRBJ2-2	TGTGCCAGCAGTGACTCAGCTGAAGTCGGGGAGCTGTTTTTT	CASSDSAEVGELFF